The sequence of this T cell receptor beta chain was determined in a study of graft-versus-host responses after intestinal transplantation. Assay used: immunoSEQ multiplex PCR; TCRdb lists only in-frame clones, some missing. The table shows 85,000 to 100,000 clones, with roughly 90% occurring only once. As to this clone: Its antigen is as yet unknown.

The CDR3 is made up of 16 amino acids. CDR1 SGDLS and CDR2 YYNGEE come from the germline V gene. The J segment lost 8 bases and the V segment lost 3 bases, leaving 16 bases of the junction unmatched. The clonotype originates from a human donor who received an intestinal transplant. The sequences come from unstimulated CD4+ T cells sorted from spleen or lymph node cells, collected before intestinal transplant. This chain links TRBV9 with TRBJ1-2; 7 bases match TRBD1. This CDR3 reads CASSARIQGQSGGYTF. The CDR3 DNA reads TGTGCCAGCAGCGCGAGAATACAGGGGCAATCGGGAGGCTACACCTTC.